The T cell receptor (beta chain) described here comes from a study of T cells after yellow fever vaccination. Study-level points and caveats: Post-booster reappearance was seen for most primary-vaccination clones (roughly 96% CD4, around 90% CD8).

TCRdb analysed the 5' RACE reads with MiXCR anew, one entry per CDR3 protein. In the table there are hundreds of thousands of distinct CDR3 sequences, 10% to 15% of which are singletons. In germline, CDR1 is SGHTA, CDR2 FQGNSA. The CDR3 contains 15 residues. The J segment lost 6 bases and the V segment lost 5 bases, leaving 6 bases of the junction unmatched. Of note for this clonotype: Its matching antigen is unknown.

Sequenced material: PBMCs, taken on the day of the yellow fever booster vaccination. The clonotype comes from a man in his thirties or forties who received the YFV17D yellow fever vaccine. This chain uses TRBV7-2 with TRBJ2-2; 10 bases match TRBD2. The CDR3 loop is CASSLRLAGSGELFF. The CDR3 DNA reads TGTGCCAGCAGCCTTCGACTAGCGGGCTCCGGGGAGCTGTTTTTT.